A single T cell receptor (beta chain) is shown here with its context. Its antigen is not known. Per sample, a minimum of 6 million PBMCs were isolated. With each sample, at least 5 micrograms of total RNA were extracted. These data come from a study of blood T cells in healthy people across ages. Broader study findings: Naive and antigen-experienced cells could not be conclusively compared, given unsorted PBMCs.

V was cut by 6 bases and J by 2 bases, with 7 bases left in between. The CDR3 spans 12 residues. CDR1 and CDR2 (germline): MDHEN, SYDVKM. It was with a sample-barcoded 5' primer and a J-beta primer mix that a second PCR of about 6 to 12 cycles was run. With 12 random nucleotides, a template-switch adaptor tagged each individual cDNA molecule. TCRdb processed the 5' RACE reads anew with MiXCR; each CDR3 protein has one entry. The table lists around 500,000 distinct CDR3 sequences, less than 60% of them singletons. The chain links TRBV28 to TRBJ1-2; D call uncertain. The clonotype originates from a man aged 80 or over in good health. The sample taken for sequencing was blood. In DNA form, the CDR3 reads TGTGCCAGCAGGCCACCCAACTATGGCTACACCTTC. It yields the protein CASRPPNYGYTF.